Listed here are 18 T cell receptor beta chains from one sample, sequenced in a study of shared clonotypes between healthy human individuals. Sequencing was performed with immunoSEQ multiplex PCR; in TCRdb, only in-frame clones are kept and a portion is missing. Of 2,500,000 or so clones detected, around nine tenths appear once; the ten largest clones hold over 0.12%. The specimen sequenced was naive CD4+ T cells sorted from blood. As to subset: CD45RA+ positively selected. The origin of the receptors is a man aged 18 to 30 in good health.

The CDR3: CASSSNGSGNTIYF. For the CDR3, the DNA is TGTGCCAGCAGTTCTAACGGCTCTGGAAACACCATATATTTT. The V gene is TRBV6-1, the J gene TRBJ1-3; D gene uncertain. CDR1 and CDR2 (germline): MNHNS, SASEGT. Trimming removed 5 bases from V and 0 bases from J, with 8 bases in between. CDR3 length: 14 amino acids.

The chain recombines TRBV18 with TRBJ1-2; unclear D gene. V was cut by 2 bases and J by 4 bases, with 14 bases left in between. The CDR3 loop spans 15 amino acids. CDR1 is KGHSH, CDR2 LQKENI, per germline. CDR3 sequence (DNA): TGTGCCAGCTCACCAATCTCTCAGCTGCTCTATGGCTACACCTTC. Protein product: CASSPISQLLYGYTF.

The rearrangement links TRBV5-6 to TRBJ2-7; no reliable D call. Looked up from germline, CDR1 is SGHDT and CDR2 is YYEEEE. CDR3 size: 14 residues. Trimming shortened V by 1 base and J by 3 bases, and 11 bases separated the two germline ends. The CDR3 bases are TGTGCCAGCAGCTTGAATGGATGGAACTACGAGCAGTACTTC. It yields the protein CASSLNGWNYEQYF.

The chain is built from TRBV19 and TRBJ1-5; 7 bases are a match to TRBD1. Looked up from germline, CDR1 is LNHDA and CDR2 is SQIVND (reference sequence). V lost 2 bases, J lost 6 bases, and 7 bases stayed unmatched. This CDR3 comprises 15 residues. The DNA of the CDR3 is TGTGCCAGTAGTATACAGTCAGGGGGGAGTCAGCCCCAGCATTTT. Protein: CASSIQSGGSQPQHF.

The rearrangement links TRBV28 to TRBJ1-1, with 9 bases lining up with TRBD1. V dropped 6 bases and J dropped 4; count of bases not matched to a gene: 6. CDR1 and CDR2 from the germline V gene are MDHEN and SYDVKM. This CDR3 comprises 14 residues. This CDR3 reads CASSARDRATEAFF. CDR3 nucleotide sequence: TGTGCCAGCAGCGCCCGGGACAGGGCCACTGAAGCTTTCTTT.

The chain uses TRBV10-2 and TRBJ1-1; weak D call: TRBD1 (5 bases). With 3 bases removed from V and 10 bases from J, the gap between germline ends came to 18 bases. CDR3 length: 14 amino acids. The germline CDR1 and CDR2 sequences are WSHSY and SAAADI. CDR3 residues: CASSEDGPGIGAFF. Here the CDR3 DNA reads TGCGCCAGCAGTGAAGATGGCCCAGGGATCGGAGCTTTCTTT.

The chain couples TRBV27 to TRBJ1-2; D is possibly TRBD1 (6 bases). Trimming stripped 8 bases from V and 8 bases from J, with 21 bases between. This CDR3 has 14 residues. The germline gives CDR1 MNHEY, CDR2 SMNVEV (reference sequence). CDR3 nucleotides: TGTGCCAGCGCCCTAGGGGGGGCAAGGGAAGGCTACACCTTC. Its protein product is CASALGGAREGYTF.

The chain is built from TRBV2 and TRBJ2-2; the D is unclear. CDR3 length equals 14 residues. Germline CDR1 and CDR2: SNHLY and FYNNEI. V dropped 5 bases and J dropped 4 bases, with 11 bases sitting between them. In nucleotides, the CDR3 is TGTGCCAGCAGTTTTGACGGATTCACCGGGGAGCTGTTTTTT. Translation: CASSFDGFTGELFF.

This chain uses TRBV16 with TRBJ1-1; 7 positions agree with TRBD1. The CDR3 is made up of 14 amino acids. The germline V gene has CDR1 KGHSY and CDR2 FQNENV. V was clipped by 4 bases and J by 4 bases; unmatched bases: 6. The CDR3 here is CASSPTGFSTEAFF. The CDR3 DNA reads TGTGCCAGCAGCCCGACAGGGTTTTCCACTGAAGCTTTCTTT.

The genes are TRBV5-4 and TRBJ2-7; 10 bases map to TRBD1. J was trimmed by 0 bases and V by 4 bases; bases with no gene match: 16. The germline V gene has CDR1 SGHNT and CDR2 YYREEE (reference sequence). This CDR3 is built from 19 residues. The CDR3 region is CASSPVPGQGKTGSYEQYF. Written as DNA, the CDR3 is TGTGCCAGCAGCCCAGTCCCGGGACAGGGGAAGACGGGCTCCTACGAGCAGTACTTC.

This chain connects TRBV6-5 to TRBJ2-1; tentatively, D is TRBD2 (5 bases). From germline, CDR1 is MNHEY and CDR2 SVGAGI. V was trimmed by 6 bases and J by 9 bases, leaving 15 bases between them. The CDR3 covers 13 residues. The chain's CDR3 is CASSQLRGSEQFF. The CDR3 DNA reads as TGTGCCAGCAGCCAACTTCGAGGGAGTGAGCAGTTCTTC.

To note about this clone: A junction boundary mismatches the germline segment, possibly from a read error. The chain is built from TRBV13 and TRBJ2-7, with TRBD2 as a possible D gene (5 bases). Looked up from germline, CDR1 is PRHDT and CDR2 is FYEKMQ (reference sequence). CDR3 size: 14 residues. CDR3 nucleotide sequence: TGTGCCAGCAGCTTAAGTAGGAGGAACTACGAGCGGTACTTC. Residues: CASSLSRRNYERYF.

This sequence joins TRBV15 and TRBJ2-7, with D hard to call. V was trimmed by 0 bases and J by 3 bases, leaving 9 bases between them. CDR3 length: 14 amino acids. Germline V lookup: CDR1 LNHNV, CDR2 YYDKDF (reference sequence). As DNA, the CDR3 is TGTGCCACCAGCAGAGATCCAGGTGTCTACGAGCAGTACTTC. This sequence encodes CATSRDPGVYEQYF.

The rearrangement uses TRBV19 and TRBJ2-1; perhaps TRBD2 as D (5 bases). Germline V CDR1 and CDR2: LNHDA, SQIVND (reference sequence). Trimming shortened V by 9 bases and J by 15 bases, and 18 bases separated the two germline ends. This CDR3 region has 11 residues. The CDR3 DNA follows: TGTGCCAGCGAGGCGGGTAGGTCGGTGTTCTTC. This codes for CASEAGRSVFF.

J is TRBJ1-3 and V is TRBV5-1; D is unresolved. V lost 8 bases to trimming and J lost 4 bases, with 16 bases between them. The germline CDR1 and CDR2 sequences are SGHRS and YFSETQ. The CDR3 sequence is 14 residues long. CDR3 loop: CASTNDPGGNTIYF. The CDR3 DNA reads as TGCGCCAGTACAAATGATCCGGGGGGAAACACCATATATTTT.

The gene calls are TRBV7-9 and TRBJ2-5; TRBD1 aligns across 10 bases. CDR1 SEHNR and CDR2 FQNEAQ come from the germline V gene (reference sequence). With V trimmed by 6 bases and J by 3 bases, 4 bases remained unmatched. This CDR3 is built from 14 residues. The CDR3 sequence: CASRRQGAEETQYF. In nucleotides, the CDR3 is TGTGCCAGCAGGCGACAGGGGGCAGAAGAGACCCAGTACTTC.

Comments on this clone: The same CDR3 is also encoded by other DNA sequences in this sample. This rearrangement joins TRBV5-1 to TRBJ2-7, with a tentative D call TRBD1 (6 bases). Germline CDR1 and CDR2: SGHRS and YFSETQ. This CDR3 is 14 amino acids long. V dropped 0 bases and J dropped 2 bases, with 9 bases sitting between them. The CDR3 region has the DNA TGCGCCAGCAGCTTGGCAGGGACAACCTACGAGCAGTACTTC. As protein: CASSLAGTTYEQYF.

The chain uses TRBV4-1 and TRBJ1-1, with D perhaps TRBD1 (5 bases). Trimming left V 4 bases short and J 10 bases short, with 10 bases between. Germline assignment: CDR1 MGHRA and CDR2 YSYEKL. The CDR3 extends over 11 amino acids. The CDR3 nucleotides are TGCGCCAGCAGCCGCGGACAATTAGCTTTCTTT. Its translation is CASSRGQLAFF.